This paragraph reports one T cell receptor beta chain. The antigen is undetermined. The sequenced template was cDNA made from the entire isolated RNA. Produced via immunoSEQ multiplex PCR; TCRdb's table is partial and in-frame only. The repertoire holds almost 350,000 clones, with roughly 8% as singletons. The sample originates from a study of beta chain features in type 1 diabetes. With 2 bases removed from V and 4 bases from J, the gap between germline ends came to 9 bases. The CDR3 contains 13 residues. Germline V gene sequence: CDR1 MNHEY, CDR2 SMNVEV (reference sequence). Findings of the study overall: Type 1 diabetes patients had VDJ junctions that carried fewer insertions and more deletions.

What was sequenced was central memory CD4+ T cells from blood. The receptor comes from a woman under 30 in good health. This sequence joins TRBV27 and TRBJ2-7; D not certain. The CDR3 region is CASSLSRRYEQYF. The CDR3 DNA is TGTGCCAGCAGTTTAAGTCGCAGGTACGAGCAGTACTTC.